The 29 T cell receptor beta chains given below trace back to one sample, sequenced in a study of T cell clonotyping in hematopoietic cell transplantation (dated by TCRdb to the early 2020s). Libraries were built with the immunoSEQ multiplex PCR assay. Sourced from immuneACCESS, this table was stored by TCRdb with only in-frame sequences that have V and J called. A share of the clones is absent; for the studies checked, an unresolved V gene accounts for under half, and the remainder has no known explanation. The sample table lists 65,000 to 75,000 clones, roughly 94% of them with a count of one. The ten largest clones take up roughly 1.7% of the sample. Sequenced: peripheral blood mononuclear cells. The receptor source for this set is a man over 45 in good health. Some clones in this sample may be carry-over from other donors' samples.

The rearrangement uses TRBV28 and TRBJ1-2; no definite D call. This CDR3 is built from 11 residues. Trimming stripped 5 bases from V and 5 bases from J, with 6 bases between. Germline V gene data show CDR1 as MDHEN and CDR2 as SYDVKM. For the CDR3, the DNA is TGTGCCAGCAGTGAGATATATGGCTACACCTTC. Its translation is CASSEIYGYTF.

This clone appeared a few times. The CDR3 is CAWSSQAYTEAFF. For the CDR3, the DNA is TGTGCCTGGAGTTCACAGGCATACACTGAAGCTTTCTTT. The chain joins TRBV30 to TRBJ1-1; D is perhaps TRBD1 (5 bases). This CDR3 comprises 13 residues. V dropped 2 bases and J dropped 3 bases, with 10 bases sitting between them. CDR1 and CDR2 (germline): GTSNPN, SVGIG (reference sequence).

V is TRBV15 and J is TRBJ2-1, with 14 bases fitting TRBD2. Trimming took 5 bases from V and 7 from J; bases not matched to a gene: 4. The CDR3 contains 15 residues. From germline, CDR1 is LNHNV and CDR2 YYDKDF (reference sequence). The CDR3 bases are TGTGCCACCAGCGTTAGGACTAGCGGGAGGAATGAGCAGTTCTTC. Amino acids: CATSVRTSGRNEQFF.

This rearrangement joins TRBV7-2 to TRBJ1-2, with D unresolved. The germline gives CDR1 SGHTA, CDR2 FQGNSA. CDR3 length: 13 residues. Trimming removed 3 bases from V and 2 bases from J, with 7 bases in between. This chain's CDR3 is CASSFYNNYGYTF. CDR3 nucleotides: TGTGCCAGCAGCTTTTACAACAACTATGGCTACACCTTC.

This chain uses TRBV5-5 with TRBJ1-2; D may be TRBD1 (6 bases). The CDR3 is 17 residues long. Germline V gives CDR1 SGHKS, CDR2 YYEKEE (reference sequence). Trimming pared 6 bases from V and 2 bases from J, leaving 23 bases between. The CDR3 coding sequence is TGTGCCAGCAACCTACGTCACTCAGGGGAGAGAAACTATGGCTACACCTTC. It specifies CASNLRHSGERNYGYTF.

The chain joins TRBV7-6 to TRBJ2-7; maybe TRBD2 (6 bases). Trimming shortened V by 1 base and J by 6 bases, and 10 bases separated the two germline ends. Germline CDR1 and CDR2: SGHVS and FNYEAQ. The CDR3 contains 13 residues. The CDR3 DNA reads as TGTGCCAGCAGCTTAGAGGGCGGGATCGAGCAGTACTTC. Translating it yields CASSLEGGIEQYF.

This chain joins TRBV5-1 and TRBJ2-7; D perhaps matches TRBD1 (5 bases). CDR3 length: 17 amino acids. V was pared by 2 bases and J by 2 bases, with 20 bases between. Germline V gene sequence: CDR1 SGHRS, CDR2 YFSETQ. CDR3 sequence: CASSFPPNAGIPYEQYF. The CDR3, as DNA: TGCGCCAGCAGCTTTCCCCCTAATGCAGGGATTCCCTACGAGCAGTACTTC.

This sequence joins TRBV2 and TRBJ2-3; 8 nucleotides align to TRBD1. The CDR3 extends over 15 amino acids. J was trimmed by 0 bases and V by 6 bases; bases with no gene match: 5. The germline CDR1 and CDR2 sequences are SNHLY and FYNNEI. The CDR3 nucleotides are TGTGCCAGCAGAGATCGGACAGGGAGCACAGATACGCAGTATTTT. Its translation: CASRDRTGSTDTQYF.

The V call is TRBV29-1, the J call TRBJ1-1; no clear D. Per germline, CDR1 SQVTM and CDR2 ANQGSEA. The CDR3 totals 12 residues. V was clipped by 0 bases and J by 3 bases, with 5 bases between them. The CDR3 DNA is TGCAGCGTTGAAGATGGATACACTGAAGCTTTCTTT. Amino acid sequence: CSVEDGYTEAFF.

This chain uses TRBV28 with TRBJ1-4; D may be TRBD1 (6 bases). Germline CDR1 reads MDHEN; CDR2 reads SYDVKM. Trimming pared 1 base from V and 0 bases from J, leaving 18 bases between. CDR3 length: 19 residues. The CDR3: CASSLLMRPAGATNEKLFF. The CDR3 coding sequence is TGTGCCAGCAGTTTATTAATGCGACCAGCAGGGGCAACTAATGAAAAACTGTTTTTT.

The chain is built from TRBV25-1 and TRBJ2-1, with TRBD2 as a possible D gene (5 bases). Germline CDR1 and CDR2: MGHDK and SYGVNS. V dropped 1 base and J dropped 4 bases, with 14 bases sitting between them. This CDR3 has 16 residues. CDR3 nucleotide sequence: TGTGCCAGCAGTGAATCAGAGACATGGGAGTACAATGAGCAGTTCTTC. Translation gives CASSESETWEYNEQFF.

This clone was picked up one time. The J gene is TRBJ2-7, the V gene TRBV7-2; weak D call: TRBD1 (5 bases). The CDR3 is made up of 14 amino acids. CDR1 SGHTA and CDR2 FQGNSA come from the germline V gene. Trimming took off 3 bases at V and 2 bases at J, with 11 bases between the two ends. The CDR3 spells CASSFSADTYEQYF. The CDR3 nucleotides are TGTGCCAGCAGCTTTTCCGCGGACACCTACGAGCAGTACTTC. The full variable domain, rest sourced from reference TRBV7-2 and TRBJ2-7, is GAGVSQSPSNKVTEKGKDVELRCDPISGHTALYWYRQSLGQGLEFLIYFQGNSAPDKSGLPSDRFSAERTGGSVSTLTIQRTQQEDSAVYLCASSFSADTYEQYFGPGTRLTVT.

The V gene is TRBV5-1, the J gene TRBJ2-1; 12 nucleotides align to TRBD2. CDR1 and CDR2 (germline): SGHRS, YFSETQ. This CDR3 spans 17 amino acids. V was pared by 4 bases and J by 5 bases, with 10 bases of the junction left unmatched. The CDR3 sequence is CASSPLTLAGGHNEQFF. The CDR3 bases are TGCGCCAGCAGCCCGTTAACACTAGCGGGGGGCCACAATGAGCAGTTCTTC.

The V and J genes are TRBV6-1 and TRBJ2-5; weak D call: TRBD2 (5 bases). V lost 4 bases and J 0 bases, leaving 9 bases between the germline ends. The CDR3 runs 14 residues. Germline assignment: CDR1 MNHNS and CDR2 SASEGT. Here the CDR3 DNA reads TGTGCCAGCAGTGTCGGGATTAACCAAGAGACCCAGTACTTC. Translation gives CASSVGINQETQYF.

The chain joins TRBV5-4 to TRBJ1-1; D might be TRBD1 (6 bases). CDR3 length: 13 amino acids. Trimming shortened V by 4 bases and J by 6 bases, and 13 bases separated the two germline ends. CDR1 and CDR2 (germline): SGHNT, YYREEE (reference sequence). CDR3 in DNA: TGTGCCAGCAGCCAAGGGACAACCTCTGAAGCTTTCTTT. Residues: CASSQGTTSEAFF.

Written as DNA, the CDR3 is TGTGCCAGCAATTCTGAGCCGGGACAGGGCGGGGAGCTGTTTTTT. As protein: CASNSEPGQGGELFF. The chain has TRBV6-5 and TRBJ2-2; 9 bases fit TRBD1. This CDR3 region has 15 residues. After removal of 7 bases from V and 7 bases from J, the junction contained 10 bases not matched to a gene. CDR1 and CDR2 (germline): MNHEY, SVGAGI.

The chain joins TRBV6-1 to TRBJ1-2; 7 bases align to TRBD1. V shed 0 bases and J 5 bases; nucleotides not matched to a gene: 9. The CDR3 extends over 16 amino acids. Looked up from germline, CDR1 is MNHNS and CDR2 is SASEGT. The CDR3 DNA reads TGTGCCAGCAGTGAAGCGCACCGACAGGGCTTTTATGGCTACACCTTC. Translation gives CASSEAHRQGFYGYTF.

The rearrangement links TRBV6-5 to TRBJ2-7; D is undetermined. CDR3 length: 14 amino acids. The germline CDR1 and CDR2 sequences are MNHEY and SVGAGI. The ends were cut back, 5 bases at V and 3 bases at J, with 14 bases in the middle. The DNA for the CDR3 is TGTGCCAGCAGTCTAGTCGGGTCACACTACGAGCAGTACTTC. It encodes CASSLVGSHYEQYF.

This chain joins TRBV6-1 and TRBJ2-2; the match to TRBD2 covers 7 bases. CDR3 length equals 14 residues. The J segment lost 0 bases and the V segment lost 8 bases, leaving 3 bases of the junction unmatched. Germline V gene sequence: CDR1 MNHNS, CDR2 SASEGT. CDR3 in amino acids: CASSRGANTGELFF. CDR3 in DNA: TGTGCCAGCTCACGGGGGGCGAACACCGGGGAGCTGTTTTTT.

This chain links TRBV7-8 with TRBJ2-7; 9 bases line up with TRBD2. CDR1 SGHVS and CDR2 FQNEAQ come from the germline V gene. This CDR3 comprises 15 residues. Unmatched junction bases numbered 3, after V lost 0 bases and J lost 3 bases. The CDR3, as DNA: TGTGCCAGCAGCTTAGCGGGCGGGGGGGTCTACGAGCAGTACTTC. Residues: CASSLAGGGVYEQYF. Based on the CDR3 plus reference TRBV7-8 and TRBJ2-7, the full variable domain is GAGVSQSPRYKVAKRGQDVALRCDPISGHVSLFWYQQALGQGPEFLTYFQNEAQLDKSGLPSDRFFAERPEGSVSTLKIQRTQQEDSAVYLCASSLAGGGVYEQYFGPGTRLTVT.

The V call is TRBV7-6, the J call TRBJ2-3, with D tentatively TRBD2 (5 bases). The V end was cut by 1 base, the J end by 2 bases, with 10 bases between. From germline, CDR1 is SGHVS and CDR2 FNYEAQ. This CDR3 region has 15 residues. The CDR3 bases are TGTGCCAGCAGCTTAGTCAGCGGATCCACAGATACGCAGTATTTT. It specifies CASSLVSGSTDTQYF.

As regards this clone: The junction differs from germline at one of its ends, possibly a read error. The V gene is TRBV2, the J gene TRBJ1-6; D is unclear. CDR1 is SNHLY and CDR2 is FYNNEI in the germline V gene. The CDR3 covers 14 residues. CDR3 sequence (DNA): TGTGCCAGCAGCGAAGGAAATTATAATTCACCCCTCCACTTT. Its protein is CASSEGNYNSPLHF.

The chain joins TRBV6-5 to TRBJ2-3; a weak D match, TRBD2 (6 bases). This CDR3 contains 14 residues. CDR1 MNHEY and CDR2 SVGAGI come from the germline V gene. V was cut by 6 bases and J by 3 bases, with 13 bases left in between. The CDR3 protein is CASSLLAATDTQYF. The CDR3 DNA reads as TGTGCCAGCAGCCTACTAGCCGCGACAGATACGCAGTATTTT.

The CDR3 loop reads CASSYQRNTGELFF. CDR3 nucleotide sequence: TGTGCCAGCAGTTACCAGAGGAACACCGGGGAGCTGTTTTTT. The rearrangement links TRBV6-5 to TRBJ2-2; D gene unclear. This CDR3 has 14 amino acids. CDR1 MNHEY and CDR2 SVGAGI come from the germline V gene. With 2 bases removed from V and 1 base from J, the gap between germline ends came to 5 bases.

J is TRBJ2-5 and V is TRBV6-6; TRBD2 matches at 12 bases. The V gene end was trimmed by 6 bases and the J gene end by 0 bases; junction bases not matched to a gene: 2. Germline V lookup: CDR1 MNHNY, CDR2 SVGAGI (reference sequence). The CDR3 has 15 residues. The CDR3 reads CASSLAGGYQETQYF. The CDR3 DNA sequence: TGTGCCAGCAGCCTAGCGGGGGGGTACCAAGAGACCCAGTACTTC.

The genes are TRBV4-3 and TRBJ2-2; 12 bases are shared with TRBD1. From germline, CDR1 is LGHNA and CDR2 YSLEER. J was trimmed by 8 bases and V by 2 bases; bases with no gene match: 9. The CDR3 covers 17 residues. In DNA, the CDR3 is TGCGCCAGCAGCCAAATACCGGGACAGGGGGCGGAAGGGGAGCTGTTTTTT. Its translation: CASSQIPGQGAEGELFF.

The CDR3 loop reads CASSQGAQAYEQYF. The CDR3 DNA reads TGTGCCAGCAGCCAAGGCGCCCAGGCCTACGAGCAGTACTTC. This sequence joins TRBV14 and TRBJ2-7; D remains ambiguous. The germline V gene encodes CDR1 SGHDN and CDR2 FVKESK. The CDR3 extends over 14 amino acids. The V gene lost 1 base and the J gene lost 2 bases, with 9 bases spanning the gap. Filled out from reference TRBV14 and TRBJ2-7, the complete variable domain reads EAGVTQFPSHSVIEKGQTVTLRCDPISGHDNLYWYRRVMGKEIKFLLHFVKESKQDESGMPNNRFLAERTGGTYSTLKVQPAELEDSGVYFCASSQGAQAYEQYFGPGTRLTVT.

The chain recombines TRBV7-8 with TRBJ2-7, with TRBD2 matching 10 bases. With V trimmed by 1 base and J by 3 bases, 21 bases remained unmatched. The CDR3 totals 21 residues. CDR1 is SGHVS and CDR2 is FQNEAQ in the germline V gene. This chain's CDR3 is CASSLVLVPSGSKGRNYEQYF. The CDR3 DNA is TGTGCCAGCAGCTTAGTCTTAGTGCCTAGCGGGAGTAAAGGGCGGAACTACGAGCAGTACTTC.

The rearrangement links TRBV5-8 to TRBJ1-3; D call uncertain. Trimming removed 4 bases at V and 4 bases at J, with 15 bases between. The germline CDR1 and CDR2 sequences are SGHTS and YDEGEE. The CDR3 is 15 residues long. As DNA, the CDR3 is TGTGCCAGCAGCCTTATTGGCTCCCAGGGAAACACCATATATTTT. Its translation is CASSLIGSQGNTIYF.